In its sample, the clone carrying this T cell receptor beta chain was seen a few times. The antigen is unknown. This sample is part of a study of T cells after yellow fever vaccination. Findings and limits, study-wide: Though weaker, the secondary response peaked faster, on day 5 versus 15.

V was pared by 2 bases and J by 4 bases, with 6 bases between. CDR1 LGHDT and CDR2 YNNKEL come from the germline V gene (reference sequence). The CDR3 is 13 amino acids. By 5'RACE template switching, TCR cDNA was produced, with a universal primer site and UMIs added in the process. TCRdb recomputed calls from the 5' RACE reads with MiXCR, one row per CDR3 protein. Among roughly 120,000 distinct CDR3 sequences listed, more than 5.5% were seen once. This material consisted of CD4+ T cells sorted from PBMCs, taken roughly seven weeks after the first yellow fever vaccination. This TCR was recovered from a man aged 18 to 29 who received the YFV17D yellow fever vaccine. The V gene is TRBV3-1, the J gene TRBJ1-5; D not certain. The CDR3 DNA is TGTGCCAGCAGCCAATCCGGGAATCAGCCCCAGCATTTT. Protein sequence: CASSQSGNQPQHF.